The 14 T cell receptor beta chains reported below all come from one sample, sequenced in a study of Ad26.COV2.S vaccination and SARS-CoV-2 variants. The treatment is: roughly 20 received Ad26.COV2.S at low or high dose, single or two shots; about 5 received placebo; per-sample allocation not given. Specimen acquisition occurred on day 63 following the initial vaccine or placebo injection. Produced via immunoSEQ multiplex PCR; TCRdb's table is partial and in-frame only. Among 350,000 to 400,000 clones listed, about nine tenths were seen once. The sequencing used peripheral blood, collected in a trial of Ad26.COV2.S vaccine versus placebo. These receptors were taken from a person between 18 and 59 years old who received the Ad26.COV2.S COVID-19 vaccine or a placebo.

The chain is built from TRBV5-6 and TRBJ2-5; 11 nucleotides line up with TRBD2. J lost 4 bases, V lost 1 base, and 3 bases had no gene match. Germline V gene data show CDR1 as SGHDT and CDR2 as YYEEEE. This CDR3 has 15 residues. The DNA for the CDR3 is TGTGCCAGCAGCTTGAAACTAGCGGGAGTAGAGACCCAGTACTTC. This gives the protein CASSLKLAGVETQYF.

In this sample, this clone turned up a few times. The J gene is TRBJ2-3, the V gene TRBV7-3, with D possibly called TRBD1 or TRBD2 (6 bases each). The CDR3 sequence is 16 residues long. The germline V gene encodes CDR1 SGHTA and CDR2 FQGTGA. The germline V and J ends were trimmed by 5 bases and 4 bases, with 19 bases remaining between them. This CDR3 reads CASSPFGGHGADTQYF. Written as DNA, the CDR3 is TGTGCCAGCAGCCCGTTCGGGGGCCACGGGGCAGATACGCAGTATTTT.

The chain has TRBV3-1 (or the pseudogene TRBV3-2) and TRBJ2-1; perhaps TRBD1 as D (5 bases). The CDR3 runs to 14 residues. Germline V gives CDR1 LGHDT, CDR2 YNNKEL (reference sequence). V was shortened by 0 bases and J by 10 bases, with 13 bases between the two germline ends. This CDR3 reads CASSQEVGRLEQFF. CDR3 DNA: TGTGCCAGCAGCCAAGAGGTGGGGCGATTGGAGCAGTTCTTC.

Written as DNA, the CDR3 is TGCGCCAGCAGTGAGGTACAGGGCCTCACAGATACGCAGTATTTT. Translated, it gives CASSEVQGLTDTQYF. The V gene is TRBV10-1, the J gene TRBJ2-3; weak D call: TRBD1 (6 bases). V was clipped by 2 bases and J by 2 bases, with 11 bases between them. This CDR3 has 15 residues. Looked up from germline, CDR1 is WNHNN and CDR2 is SYGVQD (reference sequence).

V is TRBV19 and J is TRBJ2-7, with 9 bases lining up with TRBD2. Trimming removed 5 bases from V and 2 bases from J; junction bases left unmatched: 4. Germline assignment: CDR1 LNHDA and CDR2 SQIVND (reference sequence). The CDR3 totals 14 residues. As DNA, the CDR3 is TGTGCCAGTAGTCCTTGGACTAGCGCCTACGAGCAGTACTTC. Protein product: CASSPWTSAYEQYF.

J is TRBJ2-7 and V is TRBV5-6, with 10 bases matching TRBD2. This CDR3 comprises 13 residues. V gave up 4 bases and J gave up 5 bases; unmatched junction bases: 3. Germline CDR1 SGHDT, CDR2 YYEEEE. DNA of the CDR3: TGTGCCAGCAGCCATACTAGCGGGAACGAGCAGTACTTC. It yields the protein CASSHTSGNEQYF.

The V and J genes are TRBV7-2 and TRBJ2-5; D call uncertain. V lost 1 base, J lost 2 bases, and 8 bases lay in between. The V gene's germline CDR1 is SGHTA and CDR2 FQGNSA. The CDR3 is 14 residues long. CDR3 region: CASSLEVFQETQYF. The CDR3 bases are TGTGCCAGCAGCTTAGAGGTATTTCAAGAGACCCAGTACTTC.

The chain combines TRBV10-3 with TRBJ2-7; perhaps TRBD1 as D (6 bases). V gave up 11 bases and J gave up 3 bases, with 14 bases separating them. The germline V gene has CDR1 ENHRY and CDR2 SYGVKD. This CDR3 contains 12 residues. This CDR3 is CASQGVGYEQYF. The CDR3, as DNA: TGTGCCTCACAGGGTGTTGGCTACGAGCAGTACTTC.

This rearrangement joins TRBV27 to TRBJ2-1; TRBD1 matches at 11 bases. V dropped 5 bases and J dropped 11; count of bases not matched to a gene: 20. The CDR3 extends over 18 amino acids. Per the germline V gene, CDR1 is MNHEY and CDR2 is SMNVEV (reference sequence). The chain's CDR3 is CASSILLPGTGGNQKQFF. The CDR3 region has the DNA TGTGCCAGCAGTATACTTCTTCCCGGGACAGGGGGAAACCAAAAGCAGTTCTTC.

The chain has TRBV3-1 (or the pseudogene TRBV3-2) and TRBJ2-3; D is ambiguous. Germline CDR1 is LGHDT and CDR2 is YNNKEL (reference sequence). The CDR3 runs 12 residues. V lost 3 bases and J 4 bases, leaving 5 bases between the germline ends. DNA of the CDR3: TGTGCCAGCAGCCAGCATTCAGATACGCAGTATTTT. Its translation: CASSQHSDTQYF.

The chain recombines TRBV6-2 or TRBV6-3 with TRBJ1-5; D not certain. Germline V gives CDR1 MNHEY, CDR2 SVGEGT. V shed 3 bases and J shed 3 bases, with 15 bases lying between them. This CDR3 is 16 amino acids long. For the CDR3, the DNA is TGTGCCAGCAGTTATACCCCACTGGGGTTCAATCAGCCCCAGCATTTT. This gives the protein CASSYTPLGFNQPQHF.

This sequence joins TRBV6-2 or TRBV6-3 and TRBJ2-1; 10 nucleotides line up with TRBD1. This CDR3 spans 18 amino acids. Unmatched junction bases numbered 11, after V lost 4 bases and J lost 2 bases. Germline V gives CDR1 MNHEY, CDR2 SVGEGT. This CDR3 reads CASSSQPPGTGAYNEQFF. The CDR3 DNA follows: TGTGCCAGCAGTTCCCAGCCTCCCGGGACAGGGGCCTACAATGAGCAGTTCTTC.

V and J are TRBV15 and TRBJ2-5; 9 bases align to TRBD2. The CDR3 consists of 17 residues. V trimming: 0 bases; J trimming: 1 base; junction bases outside the gene matches: 6. Per the germline V gene, CDR1 is LNHNV and CDR2 is YYDKDF (reference sequence). CDR3 amino acids: CATSRDPAGGVQETQYF. Written as DNA, the CDR3 is TGTGCCACCAGCAGAGATCCGGCGGGAGGGGTCCAAGAGACCCAGTACTTC.

Only a few counts were recorded for this clone. This chain joins TRBV2 and TRBJ1-5, with D possibly matching TRBD1 (6 bases). Germline-derived CDR1 and CDR2 are SNHLY and FYNNEI. The CDR3 runs 16 residues. Deletions cut 6 bases from V and 1 base from J, with 16 bases between. CDR3 in amino acids: CASRGGTGSSNQPQHF. CDR3 nucleotides: TGTGCCAGCAGGGGGGGCACAGGGTCGAGCAATCAGCCCCAGCATTTT.